The subject of this entry is one T cell receptor (beta chain). No antigen is known for it. No base quality information exists; no much larger clone differs at one position. Using the deep immunoSEQ assay, TCR CDR3 regions were amplified from genomic DNA by multiplex PCR. Extracted genomic DNA from each cell subset was distributed evenly across all wells of several immunoSEQ 96-well plates, and each plate was treated as a replicate. For sorted subsets, each replicate PCR was loaded with around 220 ng genomic DNA, equivalent to approximately 33,000 T cell genomes. Purified libraries were quantified with a Qubit 3.0 fluorometer, sized on a Bioanalyzer 2100, and re-quantified with the KAPA Library Quantification kit. Every immunoSEQ 96-well plate was sequenced on a separate single-read 150-cycle Illumina NextSeq 550 flow cell. For the original study's pipeline: Because the immunoSEQ output included only junctional sequences and no quality scores, the filtering could not be the same as the filtering used for full-length reads. Sequences were annotated with PyIR, a Python wrapper for IgBLAST v1.9, using IMGT germline references to assign V/J genes and CDR3. Reads with weak V/J assignments (E-value above 1e-6), missing CDR3, stop codons, out-of-frame junctions, or ambiguous translated residues were removed. V3J clonotypes were defined as sequences sharing the same inferred V gene, J gene, and CDR3 amino acid sequence. Percentage overlap between repertoires was computed as shared unique clonotypes divided by the size of the smaller repertoire. Repertoire richness was assessed with RTK rarefaction, the Chao1 estimator, and Recon v2.1 estimates of unobserved clonotypes. Generation probabilities for all TCRbeta clonotypes obtained by the gDNA method from four donors were computed using OLGA. What TCRdb holds here is the immuneACCESS table cut down to in-frame rearrangements. Part of the clones is not present; checked against another copy, under half of the missing clones reflect an unresolved V gene, and the others are unexplained. Clone size and V and J calls were adopted from that table, with D and trimming inferred from the DNA. The sample has over a million clones on record, about 96% of them singletons. Of the sample, roughly 1.2% is held by the ten largest clones.

Healthy HIV-negative adults with no recently reported acute infections or vaccinations were included as donors. All donors were Caucasian adults living in Nashville, Tennessee, USA. CD4+ T cells were enriched by magnetic negative selection, after which naive cells were positively selected on CD45RA and the negative fraction was taken as the memory subset. Blood was obtained by leukapheresis, after which PBMCs were separated by Ficoll-Histopaque density gradient centrifugation and cryopreserved in liquid nitrogen vapor phase. Analytical flow cytometry was used to check the purity and quantity of every magnetically sorted T cell population. Genomic DNA was isolated from every sorted fraction and measured by UV absorbance on a Nanodrop 2000c. According to the germline V gene, CDR1 reads SGHDT and CDR2 reads YYEEEE. V loses 4 bases at its end and J loses 0 bases; junction bases beyond the gene matches: 5. The cysteine opens and the phenylalanine closes a CDR3 of 15 amino acids. Solely the CDR3 DNA is kept, with 45 bases framed from the first base.

The data are from a study of shared clonotypes between healthy human individuals (dated by TCRdb to between 2020 and 2021). In the study overall: The cohort included three men and a couple of women between 18 and 49 years of age. Per donor, three plates each were used for CD4 naive and CD4 memory, two for CD8 naive, and one for CD8 memory. To estimate repertoire size and how much clonotype sharing occurs between individuals, the study deeply sequenced the blood TCR repertoires of roughly 5 healthy adults. To increase sequencing depth and limit assay-specific biases, different laboratories used diverse techniques to prepare libraries and sequence TCR repertoires. Between about 0.94 and 8.9 billion PBMCs per donor were obtained by leukapheresis.

General findings and caveats noted by the study authors: Naive subsets generally had larger estimated clonotype richness than memory subsets. Because the study included a small number of donors, the genetic and exposure-history diversity represented was limited. Sampling was restricted to blood, and TCR repertoires in tissues likely differ from the TCR repertoires found in blood. Incomplete sequencing was indicated by rarefaction of sorted-subset datasets, despite the large sequencing depth. Sharing across a few donors was observed for about 4.8% of naive CD4, 3.5% of naive CD8, 2% to 2.5% of memory CD4, and around 0.4% of memory CD8 clonotypes. Pairwise subsampling led to the expectation that sequencing depth would affect the degree of clonotype sharing among donors. Higher generation probabilities were observed for clonotypes shared by all four sorted-subset donors than for non-shared clonotypes.

The origin of this receptor is a man aged 25-45 years in good health. The V and J genes are TRBV5-6 and TRBJ2-7; 9 nucleotides in the junction match TRBD1. Material: naive CD4+ T cells sorted from blood. Read against the paper, the sample's cell subset or site label means: CD45RA+ positively selected. The CDR3 amino acid sequence is: CASSETTGGSYEQYF. The nucleotides read TGTGCCAGCAGCGAAACGACAGGGGGCTCCTACGAGCAGTACTTC. Full variable domain (CDR3 extended with the reference TRBV5-6 and TRBJ2-7 proteins): DAGVTQSPTHLIKTRGQQVTLRCSPKSGHDTVSWYQQALGQGPQFIFQYYEEEERQRGNFPDRFSGHQFPNYSSELNVNALLLGDSALYLCASSETTGGSYEQYFGPGTRLTVT.